These 7 T cell receptor beta chains were all obtained from the same sample, sequenced in a study of T cells in Graves' hyperthyroidism and ophthalmopathy. TCR beta CDR3 region amplification was performed from RNA transcripts. HTBI primers were the set used in a first-round RT-PCR of the TCR CDR3. One entry per CDR3 protein results from TCRdb running MiXCR on the multiplex PCR reads. The profile shows around 700,000 distinct CDR3 sequences, around a third of them singletons. The sample was blood. The receptors were gathered from a woman in her thirties or forties with Graves' hyperthyroidism.

This clonotype was observed at least ten times. This chain connects TRBV7-2 to TRBJ2-7, with D possibly matching TRBD2 (7 bases). CDR1 is SGHTA, CDR2 FQGNSA, per germline. Trimming stripped 4 bases from V and 1 base from J, with 17 bases between. The CDR3 has 16 amino acids. In DNA form, the CDR3 reads TGTGCCAGCAGCTGGGGAGCGGGACATGAATCCTACGAGCAGTACTTC. It is translated as CASSWGAGHESYEQYF.

V and J are TRBV29-1 and TRBJ1-2; weak D call: TRBD1 (5 bases). The germline CDR1 and CDR2 sequences are SQVTM and ANQGSEA. This CDR3 is 11 amino acids long. Trimming stripped 4 bases from V and 8 bases from J, with 11 bases between. The CDR3 loop reads CSVVAGLGYTF. The DNA for the CDR3 is TGCAGCGTTGTGGCAGGGCTGGGCTACACCTTC.

The chain links TRBV6-2 or TRBV6-3 to TRBJ1-2; D unclear. Germline V CDR1 and CDR2: MNHEY, SVGEGT. V shed 2 bases and J shed 6 bases, with 10 bases lying between them. The CDR3 is made up of 13 amino acids. CDR3 bases: TGTGCCAGCAGTTACCCAAGGCCTCATGGCTACACCTTC. Residues: CASSYPRPHGYTF.

This clonotype occurred once. The chain is built from TRBV28 and TRBJ2-2, with 7 positions matching TRBD1. CDR1 is MDHEN, CDR2 SYDVKM, per germline. J gave up 0 bases and V 11 bases, and 12 bases lay outside the gene matches. This CDR3 spans 16 amino acids. This chain's CDR3 is CAGKRQGNSNTGELFF. The CDR3, as DNA: TGTGCCGGGAAACGACAGGGCAACTCGAACACCGGGGAGCTGTTTTTT.

The chain recombines TRBV29-1 with TRBJ2-7, with TRBD1 matching over 9 bases. The trim removed 2 bases at V and 6 bases at J, leaving 8 bases unmatched. This CDR3 comprises 14 residues. Germline V gives CDR1 SQVTM, CDR2 ANQGSEA. The CDR3 nucleotides are TGCAGCGTTGAAAGGGTAGGGACAGGGACCGAGCAGTACTTC. Translated, it gives CSVERVGTGTEQYF.

A remark on this clonotype: This clone may be a read error of a much larger clone one base away. The CDR3 DNA reads TGTGCCAGCAGCTTAGGGGGTAGGACTGGCTCACCCCTCCACTTT. It encodes CASSLGGRTGSPLHF. The rearrangement uses TRBV7-9 and TRBJ1-6, with D uncertain. CDR1 is SEHNR, CDR2 FQNEAQ, per germline (reference sequence). V was trimmed by 1 base and J by 10 bases, leaving 14 bases between them. The CDR3 runs to 15 residues.

This clonotype was seen a few times. The chain recombines TRBV27 with TRBJ1-1; possibly TRBD1 for D (5 bases). The V end lost 1 base, the J end lost 4 bases, and 13 bases lay between the germline ends. This CDR3 has 15 amino acids. CDR1 is MNHEY, CDR2 SMNVEV, per germline (reference sequence). The DNA for the CDR3 is TGTGCCAGCAGTTTATTAGCGGGGAGGGGCACTGAAGCTTTCTTT. It specifies CASSLLAGRGTEAFF.